This T cell receptor beta chain was identified in a study of shared clonotypes between healthy human individuals. Whole-study findings and limits: Researchers sampled blood only, noting tissue repertoires likely differ.

Researchers ran the assay at a deep level. Here immunoSEQ multiplex PCR was the method, and the copy in TCRdb shows in-frame clones only, minus some. Here the sample spans millions of clones, about 92% being singletons. Concerning this clone: What it binds is unknown.

The ends lost 4 bases at V and 6 bases at J; junction bases unmatched: 8. This CDR3 is 15 amino acids long. Germline V gives CDR1 MNHEY, CDR2 SMNVEV (reference sequence). Terminally differentiated effector memory CD45RA+ cells were excluded from the naive CD8 cells, which were CD45RO-negative and positively selected for CCR7. Every one of the donors was a Caucasian adult that lived in Nashville, Tennessee. Sequenced material: naive CD8+ T cells from PBMCs. The genes are TRBV27 and TRBJ2-2; TRBD2 matches at 7 bases. The receptor was derived from a man between 18 and 35 years old in good health. Some clones in this sample may be carry-over from other donors' samples. The CDR3 protein is CASSWEGQGSGELFF. The CDR3, as DNA: TGTGCCAGCAGTTGGGAGGGGCAAGGATCCGGGGAGCTGTTTTTT.